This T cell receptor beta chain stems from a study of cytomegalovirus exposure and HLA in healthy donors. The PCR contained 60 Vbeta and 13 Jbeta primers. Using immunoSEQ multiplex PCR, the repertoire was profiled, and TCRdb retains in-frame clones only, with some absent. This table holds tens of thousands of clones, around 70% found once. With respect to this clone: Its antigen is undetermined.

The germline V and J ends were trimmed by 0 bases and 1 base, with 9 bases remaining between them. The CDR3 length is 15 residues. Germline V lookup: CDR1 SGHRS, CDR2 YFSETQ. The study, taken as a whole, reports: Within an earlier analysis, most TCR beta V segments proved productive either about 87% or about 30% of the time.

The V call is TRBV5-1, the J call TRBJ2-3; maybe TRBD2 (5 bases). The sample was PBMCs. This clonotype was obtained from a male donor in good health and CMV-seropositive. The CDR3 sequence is CASSLVGVRTDTQYF. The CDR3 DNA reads TGCGCCAGCAGCTTGGTCGGGGTTCGCACAGATACGCAGTATTTT.